The present TCR beta chain was sequenced within a study of naive CD8 T cells in extremely preterm neonates (dated by TCRdb to 2016 to 2017). Study-level background: The study compared the TCRbeta CDR3 repertoires of sorted naive CD8+ T cells among four age groups: extremely preterm neonates, term neonates, young children and adults.

Comment on this clone: No cognate antigen has been identified for it. No much larger clone exists at a distance of one base, and base qualities are not known.

TCRbeta CDR3 regions were amplified from genomic DNA by a two-step, bias-controlled multiplex PCR. Primers specific for every TRBV and TRBJ gene segment were used in the multiplex PCR. The immunoSEQ Assay was used to generate TCRbeta repertoire data. In the original analysis: To merge closely related sequences, reads went through filtering and clustering using a relative-frequency ratio and a modified nearest-neighbor algorithm. IMGT annotation was followed for the assignment of V, D and J genes to CDR3 sequences. Template counts were quantified against synthetic TCR CDR3 analog sequences and normalized for PCR amplification bias. Analyses were restricted to unique productive sequences, meaning in-frame CDR3 sequences without stop codons. The immunoSEQ Analyzer software was used to calculate iChao1 richness and clonality, with clonality defined as 1 minus Pielou's evenness. Statistical testing was performed in JMP, using Student's t-test or a non-parametric test depending on Shapiro-Wilk normality results. TCRdb mirrors the immuneACCESS table, restricted to in-frame sequences. Some clones are absent from its copies; in checked studies, under half trace to an unresolved V gene, and the reason for the others is unknown. The V and J calls and clone size were taken over from that table, and D and trimming were inferred from the DNA. This sample comprises about 23,000 clones, 88% of them detected only once. The ten largest clones add up to 0.75% to 0.95% of the sample.

There are 12 amino acids in the CDR3, from cysteine to phenylalanine inclusive. Left in the record is the CDR3 DNA by itself, 36 bases read in frame from the first base. CDR1 and CDR2 are drawn from the germline V gene: LGHNT, FRNRAP. V and J lose 1 base and 3 bases, and a span of 3 bases separates them. Preterm samples were obtained from a handful of extremely preterm deliveries at about 22-28 weeks of gestation. The study excluded pregnancies involving fetal demise, active maternal HSV infection or known maternal HIV infection. A FACSAria III cell sorter was used to sort live, Annexin V-negative naive CD8+ T cells (CD3+CD8+CD45RA+CCR7+). Each sample yielded roughly 20,000 to 110,000 sorted naive CD8+ T cells. Preassembled standardized sampling kits were used to collect mixed venous-arterial cord blood. Cord blood was kept at room temperature and processed within 4 hours of collection. Ficoll-Paque density gradient centrifugation of diluted blood was used to isolate mononuclear cells. Mononuclear cells were cryopreserved in around 10% DMSO with about 90% FBS and stored long term at -150°C before sorting. Annexin V and antibodies against CD3, CD8, CCR7 and CD45RA were used to stain the thawed cells. The DNeasy Blood and Tissue Kit was used to extract genomic DNA from snap-frozen pellets of sorted cells.

Overall study outcomes, separate from this receptor: A small sample size and variable productive template counts among preterm samples were noted by the authors as limitations. Preterm neonates had significantly lower iChao1 richness than all other age groups (p < 0.05) and an even clone distribution, indicating a less rich repertoire. Preterm CDR3s were shorter, with fewer N additions and less junctional trimming, and were closer to germline than those of older groups. A larger fraction of CDR3 nucleotide sequences was shared among preterm neonates (around 2.5%) than among term neonates (roughly 0.4%), young children (approximately 0.03%) and adults (approximately 0.01%). To track T cell development within individuals, the authors urged prospective longitudinal studies of preterm and term neonates.

This chain joins TRBV12-5 to TRBJ1-1; the D gene cannot be resolved reliably. The sequenced sample consisted of naive CD8+ T cells from cord blood. The sequence derives from a boy who was born preterm. The DNA sequence reads TGTGCTAGTGGTTTGGGACACACTGAAGCTTTCTTT. It is translated as CASGLGHTEAFF. With all but the CDR3 taken from the reference TRBV12-5 and TRBJ1-1 genes, the full variable domain is: DARVTQTPRHKVTEMGQEVTMRCQPILGHNTVFWYRQTMMQGLELLAYFRNRAPLDDSGMPKDRFSAEMPDATLATLKIQPSEPRDSAVYFCASGLGHTEAFFGQGTRLTVV.